One T cell receptor beta chain is described in this entry. Per germline, CDR1 SQVTM and CDR2 ANQGSEA. CDR3 size: 14 residues. J gave up 6 bases and V 7 bases, and 12 bases lay outside the gene matches. The data stem from a study of blood T cell repertoires in COVID-19. Using immunoSEQ multiplex PCR, the repertoire was profiled, and TCRdb retains in-frame clones only, with some absent. The sample lists 470,000 or so clones, 80% to 90% occurring once. V is TRBV29-1 and J is TRBJ2-1; 7 nucleotides align to TRBD1. The specimen sequenced was peripheral blood. The source of this sequence is a human donor in a cohort sampled during active COVID-19. This CDR3 reads CSAKGAWGGNEQFF. The DNA for the CDR3 is TGCAGCGCCAAGGGGGCGTGGGGTGGCAATGAGCAGTTCTTC.